This entry describes one T cell receptor beta chain. The sample comes from a study of control samples from healthy donors and cancer patients. The table came from immunoSEQ multiplex PCR; TCRdb's copy has only in-frame clones and leaves some out. The sample carries roughly 39,000 clones, about 94% recorded once. Trimming removed 9 bases from V and 4 bases from J, with 13 bases in between. The CDR3 is 14 amino acids. Looked up from germline, CDR1 is LNHDA and CDR2 is SQIVND (reference sequence). Sequencing was done on a sample of blood. The sequence came from a woman in her forties or fifties in good health. The chain has TRBV19 and TRBJ1-6, with D possibly TRBD1 on 6 matching bases. The DNA for the CDR3 is TGTGCCAGCGAACAGGGAGGTTATAATTCACCCCTCCACTTT. This encodes CASEQGGYNSPLHF.